This T cell receptor (beta chain) is from a study of human T cells and chemical hapten exposure. At the level of the study: An area of 2 cm by 2 to 2.5 cm on upper inner arm skin received 2% DPC for sensitization.

V lost 1 base, J lost 1 base, and 4 bases lay in between. The CDR3 consists of 13 residues. This clonotype was seen many times. Time point reported: pre-sensitization, week 0. The treatment here: therapeutic diphenylcyclopropenone sensitization with weekly scalp DPC. It was from unfractionated whole blood that total RNA was extracted. Unique molecular identifiers were attached to individual cDNA molecules during library preparation. TCRdb fed the RACE reads into MiXCR, producing one record per CDR3 protein. The sample lists over 50,000 distinct CDR3 sequences; about 9.6% were seen once. The chain is built from TRBV12-3 or TRBV12-4 and TRBJ1-1, with unresolved D. The source of this sequence is a woman under 40 with alopecia areata. Some clones in this sample may be carry-over from other donors' samples. Sequenced here: whole blood, sampled in connection with sensitization to the hapten diphenylcyclopropenone (DPC). The DNA of the CDR3 is TGTGCCAGCAGTTTAGTGTCGAACACTGAAGCTTTCTTT. Protein product: CASSLVSNTEAFF.